This T cell receptor beta chain derives from a study of blood T cells in healthy people across ages. Across the whole study: Capture by template switching was about one barcoded beta molecule per two T cells.

Next came a second PCR, run for about 7 to 12 cycles, which used a sample-barcoded 5' primer along with a J-beta primer mix. MiXCR was run by TCRdb on the 5' RACE reads, yielding one entry per CDR3 protein. Of approximately 830,000 distinct CDR3 sequences detected, approximately 59% appear once; the ten largest clones hold around a quarter. With V trimmed by 4 bases and J by 11 bases, 19 bases remained unmatched. Germline CDR1 SGHTA, CDR2 FQGNSA. There are 17 residues in the CDR3. Points from the study as a whole: Diversity was higher, and naive CD4+ cells more numerous, in long-lived donors than in aged donors. Unsorted PBMCs ruled out conclusive naive versus antigen-experienced comparison.

Only a few counts were recorded for this clonotype. Its antigen is undetermined. This chain uses TRBV7-2 with TRBJ2-5; 10 positions agree with TRBD1. The TCR sequence derives from a man aged 25-45 years in good health. Sequenced material: blood. The CDR3 sequence is CASSSLFSGTGDLKQYF. The CDR3 DNA sequence: TGTGCCAGCAGCTCCCTCTTCTCCGGGACAGGGGACCTCAAGCAGTACTTC.